The next 12 T cell receptor beta chains were all read from a single sample in a study of yellow fever vaccine responses in identical twins. Via MiXCR, TCRdb re-called the RT-PCR reads, giving one row per CDR3 protein. The sample lists roughly 15,000 distinct CDR3 sequences, around 84% seen once, with 0.65% to 0.85% in the top ten. Sequencing used T cells from blood (PBMCs), unsorted or a sorted subset (not recorded which), obtained before or after yellow fever vaccination (not recorded which). The receptors shown here come from a woman aged 18-35 years who received the yellow fever vaccine.

The genes are TRBV20-1 and TRBJ2-1, with D hard to call. Germline V gene sequence: CDR1 DFQATT, CDR2 SNEGSKA (reference sequence). The CDR3 covers 12 residues. The V end was cut by 3 bases, the J end by 5 bases, with 8 bases between. CDR3 sequence (DNA): TGCAGTGCTAGGCGGCTTCACAATGAGCAGTTCTTC. Its translation: CSARRLHNEQFF.

The CDR3 protein is CASSQAGGADDSEAFF. The CDR3, as DNA: TGTGCCAGCAGCCAAGCGGGGGGCGCGGATGACTCTGAAGCTTTCTTT. The J gene is TRBJ1-1, the V gene TRBV4-2; D may be TRBD1 (6 bases). The CDR3 loop spans 16 amino acids. Trimming took off 1 base at V and 6 bases at J, with 18 bases between the two ends. The germline V gene has CDR1 LGHNA and CDR2 YNFKEQ.

This chain uses TRBV29-1 with TRBJ2-5; D is unresolved. The germline CDR1 and CDR2 sequences are SQVTM and ANQGSEA. The CDR3 has 12 amino acids. Trimming shortened V by 5 bases and J by 2 bases, and 9 bases separated the two germline ends. The DNA for the CDR3 is TGCAGCGTTTGGTGGCTTCAAGAGACCCAGTACTTC. This gives the protein CSVWWLQETQYF.

This chain joins TRBV10-3 and TRBJ1-1; no clear D. Germline CDR1 reads ENHRY; CDR2 reads SYGVKD. Trimming cost V 3 bases and J 0 bases, with 11 bases left between them. The CDR3 length is 15 residues. The CDR3 DNA reads TGTGCCATCAGTGACCCTACGTCCATGAACACTGAAGCTTTCTTT. This sequence encodes CAISDPTSMNTEAFF.

This chain joins TRBV7-9 and TRBJ1-4; 8 bases are a match to TRBD1. The CDR3 spans 17 residues. CDR1 is SEHNR and CDR2 is FQNEAQ in the germline V gene (reference sequence). V gave up 5 bases and J gave up 0 bases; unmatched junction bases: 8. The DNA of the CDR3 is TGTGCCAGCAGCAACCTCGACAGGGGTCCAACTAATGAAAAACTGTTTTTT. Amino acids: CASSNLDRGPTNEKLFF. Based on the CDR3 plus reference TRBV7-9 and TRBJ1-4, the full variable domain is DTGVSQNPRHKITKRGQNVTFRCDPISEHNRLYWYRQTLGQGPEFLTYFQNEAQLEKSRLLSDRFSAERPKGSFSTLEIQRTEQGDSAMYLCASSNLDRGPTNEKLFFGSGTQLSVL.

This chain uses TRBV7-9 with TRBJ2-3; D unresolved. V was clipped by 5 bases and J by 6 bases, with 15 bases between them. The CDR3 has 14 residues. Germline CDR1 and CDR2: SEHNR and FQNEAQ (reference sequence). The CDR3 DNA follows: TGTGCCAGCAGCCGCGGACCTACCACGGATACGCAGTATTTT. It is translated as CASSRGPTTDTQYF. The variable domain in full, with the rest retrieved from reference TRBV7-9 and TRBJ2-3, is DTGVSQNPRHKITKRGQNVTFRCDPISEHNRLYWYRQTLGQGPEFLTYFQNEAQLEKSRLLSDRFSAERPKGSFSTLEIQRTEQGDSAMYLCASSRGPTTDTQYFGPGTRLTVL.

V gene TRBV2 combines with J gene TRBJ2-1; D is unclear. Germline V gene sequence: CDR1 SNHLY, CDR2 FYNNEI. The CDR3 length is 15 residues. Trimming left V 3 bases short and J 1 base short, with 10 bases between. CDR3 in amino acids: CASSDGVGSYNEQFF. The CDR3 nucleotides read TGTGCCAGCAGTGACGGAGTTGGGTCCTACAATGAGCAGTTCTTC. The variable domain in full, with the rest retrieved from reference TRBV2 and TRBJ2-1, is EPEVTQTPSHQVTQMGQEVILRCVPISNHLYFYWYRQILGQKVEFLVSFYNNEISEKSEIFDDQFSVERPDGSNFTLKIRSTKLEDSAMYFCASSDGVGSYNEQFFGPGTRLTVL.

The rearrangement joins TRBV10-3 to TRBJ2-2; D ambiguous. The CDR3 runs 13 residues. V was trimmed by 4 bases and J by 7 bases, leaving 10 bases between them. The V gene's germline CDR1 is ENHRY and CDR2 SYGVKD. CDR3 sequence reads: CAISVGSGGELFF. The CDR3 DNA is TGTGCCATCAGTGTGGGGTCCGGCGGGGAGCTGTTTTTT.

The chain uses TRBV7-6 and TRBJ2-5; TRBD1 might be the D (5 bases). This CDR3 contains 14 residues. Between the trimmed V and J ends, which lost 2 bases and 0 bases, there was a span of 7 bases. Per the germline V gene, CDR1 is SGHVS and CDR2 is FNYEAQ. CDR3 amino acids: CASSLLQDQETQYF. The CDR3 DNA reads as TGTGCCAGCAGCTTATTACAGGACCAAGAGACCCAGTACTTC.

The CDR3 loop reads CASSRETNTGELFF. DNA of the CDR3: TGTGCCAGCAGCAGGGAAACGAACACCGGGGAGCTGTTTTTT. This chain uses TRBV11-2 with TRBJ2-2; D unresolved. Germline V gene lookup returns CDR1 SGHAT and CDR2 FQNNGV. The CDR3 loop spans 14 amino acids. V dropped 5 bases and J dropped 0 bases, with 7 bases sitting between them.

The V gene is TRBV18, the J gene TRBJ1-2, with 8 positions matching TRBD1. V lost 3 bases to trimming and J lost 5 bases; unmatched junction nucleotides: 8. CDR3 length: 15 residues. CDR1 and CDR2 (germline): KGHSH, LQKENI. The DNA of the CDR3 is TGTGCCAGCTCACCCGGACAGGGAGGACCTTATGGCTACACCTTC. As protein: CASSPGQGGPYGYTF.

The chain links TRBV13 to TRBJ1-1, with unresolved D. Trimming removed 6 bases from V and 5 bases from J, with 16 bases in between. The CDR3 consists of 14 residues. CDR1 and CDR2 (germline): PRHDT, FYEKMQ (reference sequence). The CDR3 DNA reads TGTGCCAGCAGTCCTAGGCATGGAACGACTGAAGCTTTCTTT. This codes for CASSPRHGTTEAFF.